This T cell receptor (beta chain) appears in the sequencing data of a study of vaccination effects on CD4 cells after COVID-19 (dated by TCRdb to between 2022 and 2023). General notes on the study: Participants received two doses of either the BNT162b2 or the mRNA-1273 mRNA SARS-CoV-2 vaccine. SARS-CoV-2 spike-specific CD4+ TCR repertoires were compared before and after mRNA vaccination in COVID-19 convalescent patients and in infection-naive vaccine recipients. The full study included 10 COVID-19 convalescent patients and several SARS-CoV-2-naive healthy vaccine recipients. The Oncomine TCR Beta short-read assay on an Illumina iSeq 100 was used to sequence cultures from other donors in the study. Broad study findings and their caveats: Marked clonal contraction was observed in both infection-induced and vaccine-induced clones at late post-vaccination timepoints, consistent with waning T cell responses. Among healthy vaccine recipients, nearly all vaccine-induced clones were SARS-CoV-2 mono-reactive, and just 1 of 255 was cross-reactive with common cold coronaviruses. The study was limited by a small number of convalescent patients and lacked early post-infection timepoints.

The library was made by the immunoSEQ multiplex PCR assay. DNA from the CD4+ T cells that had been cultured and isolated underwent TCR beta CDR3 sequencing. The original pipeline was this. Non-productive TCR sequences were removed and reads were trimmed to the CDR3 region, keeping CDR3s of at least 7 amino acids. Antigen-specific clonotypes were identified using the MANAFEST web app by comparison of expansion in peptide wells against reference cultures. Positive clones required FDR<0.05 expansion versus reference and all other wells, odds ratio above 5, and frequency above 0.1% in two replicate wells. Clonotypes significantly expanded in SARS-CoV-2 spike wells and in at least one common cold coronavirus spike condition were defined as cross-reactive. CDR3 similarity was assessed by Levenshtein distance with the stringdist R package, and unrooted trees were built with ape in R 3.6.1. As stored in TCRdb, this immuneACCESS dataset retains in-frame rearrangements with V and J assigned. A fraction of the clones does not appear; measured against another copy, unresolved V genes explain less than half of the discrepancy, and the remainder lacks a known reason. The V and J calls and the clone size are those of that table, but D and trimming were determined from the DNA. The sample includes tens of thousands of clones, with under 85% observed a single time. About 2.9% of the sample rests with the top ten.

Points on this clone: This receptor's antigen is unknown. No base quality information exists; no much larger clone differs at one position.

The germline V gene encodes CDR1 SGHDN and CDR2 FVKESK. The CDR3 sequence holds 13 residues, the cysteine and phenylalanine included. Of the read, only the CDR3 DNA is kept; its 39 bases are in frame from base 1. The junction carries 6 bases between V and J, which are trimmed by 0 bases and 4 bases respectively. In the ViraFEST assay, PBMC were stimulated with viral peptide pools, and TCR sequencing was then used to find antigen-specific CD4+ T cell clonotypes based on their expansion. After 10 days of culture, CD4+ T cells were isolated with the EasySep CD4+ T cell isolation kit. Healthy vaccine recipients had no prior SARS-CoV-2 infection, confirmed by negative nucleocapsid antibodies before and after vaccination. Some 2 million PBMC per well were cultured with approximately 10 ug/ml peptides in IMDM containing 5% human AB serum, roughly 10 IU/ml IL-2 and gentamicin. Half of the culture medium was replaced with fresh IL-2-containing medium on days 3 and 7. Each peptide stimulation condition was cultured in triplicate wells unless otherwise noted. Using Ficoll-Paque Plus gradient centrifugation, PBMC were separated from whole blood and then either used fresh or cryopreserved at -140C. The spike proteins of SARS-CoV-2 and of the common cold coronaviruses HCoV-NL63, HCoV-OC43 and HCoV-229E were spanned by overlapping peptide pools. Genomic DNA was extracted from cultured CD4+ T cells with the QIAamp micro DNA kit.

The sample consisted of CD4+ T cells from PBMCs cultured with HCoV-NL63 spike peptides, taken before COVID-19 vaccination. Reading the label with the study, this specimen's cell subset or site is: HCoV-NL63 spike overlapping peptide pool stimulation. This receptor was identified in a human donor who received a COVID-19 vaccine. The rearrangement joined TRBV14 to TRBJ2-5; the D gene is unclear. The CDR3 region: CASSQDMGETQYF. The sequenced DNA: TGTGCCAGCAGCCAAGATATGGGAGAGACCCAGTACTTC.